The 25 T cell receptor beta chains below all came from one sample that was sequenced in a study of blood T cell repertoires in COVID-19. TCRdb keeps only in-frame clones here, not all; method: immunoSEQ multiplex PCR. The table includes under 500,000 clones, roughly 91% detected once. Sequenced sample: peripheral blood. Source of these receptors: a woman aged 25 to 39 with acute or convalescent COVID-19.

This chain connects TRBV19 to TRBJ1-1; the match to TRBD1 covers 7 bases. The CDR3 length is 14 residues. Germline V lookup: CDR1 LNHDA, CDR2 SQIVND (reference sequence). The trim removed 6 bases at V and 1 base at J, leaving 5 bases unmatched. In DNA, the CDR3 is TGTGCCAGTAGGCAGACAGGGCCGAACACTGAAGCTTTCTTT. This translates into CASRQTGPNTEAFF.

J is TRBJ2-7 and V is TRBV28; TRBD2 aligns across 13 bases. Germline trimming cut 6 bases from V and 2 bases from J; bases unmatched to any gene: 4. This CDR3 contains 15 residues. CDR1 MDHEN and CDR2 SYDVKM come from the germline V gene. In DNA form, the CDR3 reads TGTGCCAGCAGCCCGGGACTAGCGGGGACCTACGAGCAGTACTTC. Its translation is CASSPGLAGTYEQYF.

The CDR3 sequence: CSASQSSNQPQHF. The CDR3 region has the DNA TGCAGTGCTAGTCAGTCTAGCAATCAGCCCCAGCATTTT. This rearrangement joins TRBV20-1 to TRBJ1-5, with D uncertain. This CDR3 comprises 13 residues. V shed 3 bases and J shed 0 bases, with 6 bases lying between them. Germline CDR1 is DFQATT and CDR2 is SNEGSKA (reference sequence).

In nucleotides, the CDR3 is TGTGCCAGCAGCCAAGATCGAGAAGGAGATACCGAGCAGTACTTC. Protein product: CASSQDREGDTEQYF. The genes are TRBV4-2 and TRBJ2-7, with D unclear. Per germline, CDR1 LGHNA and CDR2 YNFKEQ. The V and J ends lost 0 bases and 6 bases respectively, with 15 bases between them. This CDR3 has 15 residues.

V is TRBV2 and J is TRBJ2-5; D perhaps matches TRBD2 (5 bases). Trimming pared 6 bases from V and 5 bases from J, leaving 10 bases between. The CDR3 has 12 amino acids. The germline gives CDR1 SNHLY, CDR2 FYNNEI. The CDR3 DNA sequence: TGTGCCAGCAGGTACTGGGAGGAGACCCAGTACTTC. Translation: CASRYWEETQYF.

The chain employs TRBV7-9 and TRBJ1-1; possible D gene TRBD1, 5 bases. The V gene's germline CDR1 is SEHNR and CDR2 FQNEAQ (reference sequence). CDR3 length equals 16 residues. V was cut by 2 bases and J by 5 bases, with 18 bases left in between. CDR3 DNA sequence: TGTGCCAGCAGCTTACCCTTCTTGGATGGGGGGACTGAAGCTTTCTTT. Encoded protein: CASSLPFLDGGTEAFF. Filled out from reference TRBV7-9 and TRBJ1-1, the complete variable domain reads DTGVSQNPRHKITKRGQNVTFRCDPISEHNRLYWYRQTLGQGPEFLTYFQNEAQLEKSRLLSDRFSAERPKGSFSTLEIQRTEQGDSAMYLCASSLPFLDGGTEAFFGQGTRLTVV.

This chain joins TRBV7-7 and TRBJ2-5; 7 nucleotides match TRBD1. CDR1 and CDR2 (germline): SSHAT, FNYEAQ (reference sequence). The CDR3 is 17 amino acids. V dropped 3 bases and J dropped 2; count of bases not matched to a gene: 12. The CDR3: CASSFGYDRARQETQYF. The CDR3 coding sequence is TGTGCCAGCAGCTTCGGGTACGACAGGGCGAGACAAGAGACCCAGTACTTC.

The genes are TRBV30 and TRBJ1-2, with 7 positions matching TRBD1. This CDR3 is 14 amino acids long. Germline V lookup: CDR1 GTSNPN, CDR2 SVGIG (reference sequence). V shed 0 bases and J 8 bases; nucleotides not matched to a gene: 9. The chain's CDR3 is CAWSVETGRKGYTF. In nucleotides, the CDR3 is TGTGCCTGGAGTGTTGAGACAGGGAGGAAGGGCTACACCTTC.

This clone was picked up one time. The chain joins TRBV18 to TRBJ2-3; perhaps TRBD2 as D (6 bases). Per germline, CDR1 KGHSH and CDR2 LQKENI. Trimming took off 2 bases at V and 0 bases at J, with 9 bases between the two ends. CDR3 length equals 15 residues. CDR3 sequence (DNA): TGTGCCAGCTCACCAGGGGGAGGAAGCACAGATACGCAGTATTTT. It codes for CASSPGGGSTDTQYF.

The chain carries TRBV12-3 or TRBV12-4 and TRBJ2-7, with D possibly being TRBD2 (5 bases). CDR3 length: 11 amino acids. With 3 bases removed from V and 8 bases from J, the gap between germline ends came to 8 bases. The CDR3 bases are TGTGCCAGCAGTTTCGGGGAACAGCAGTACTTC. This encodes CASSFGEQQYF.

A remark on this clone: The same CDR3 is also encoded by other DNA sequences in this sample. This chain joins TRBV19 and TRBJ2-1, with D unclear. Between the trimmed V and J ends, which lost 1 base and 6 bases, there was a span of 7 bases. Looked up from germline, CDR1 is LNHDA and CDR2 is SQIVND (reference sequence). CDR3 length equals 13 residues. The CDR3 loop reads CASSIGHLNEQFF. The CDR3 nucleotides are TGTGCCAGTAGTATAGGGCATCTCAATGAGCAGTTCTTC.

The chain links TRBV30 to TRBJ2-1; D is perhaps TRBD1 or TRBD2 (6 bases each). CDR3 length: 12 amino acids. Germline CDR1 GTSNPN, CDR2 SVGIG (reference sequence). The germline V and J ends were trimmed by 5 bases and 10 bases, with 15 bases remaining between them. The CDR3 reads CAWGGLGREQFF. The CDR3 DNA follows: TGTGCCTGGGGGGGGCTAGGGAGGGAGCAGTTCTTC.

This chain uses TRBV6-1 with TRBJ2-7; D gene uncertain. This CDR3 is 13 amino acids long. CDR1 MNHNS and CDR2 SASEGT come from the germline V gene. Trimming removed 3 bases from V and 0 bases from J, with 6 bases in between. The CDR3 here is CASSDWSSYEQYF. The CDR3 bases are TGTGCCAGCAGTGATTGGAGCTCCTACGAGCAGTACTTC.

The chain recombines TRBV4-1 with TRBJ1-6; 9 bases are shared with TRBD1. There are 14 residues in the CDR3. Germline-derived CDR1 and CDR2 are MGHRA and YSYEKL. The V segment lost 5 bases and the J segment 9 bases; nucleotides outside the gene matches: 5. CDR3 sequence reads: CASSTQGAGSPLHF. The CDR3 DNA follows: TGCGCCAGCAGCACACAGGGGGCTGGTTCACCCCTCCACTTT.

The chain employs TRBV27 and TRBJ2-1, with a tentative D call TRBD2 (6 bases). Deletions cut 0 bases from V and 9 bases from J, with 21 bases between. CDR1 and CDR2 from the germline V gene are MNHEY and SMNVEV (reference sequence). There are 17 residues in the CDR3. The CDR3 DNA is TGTGCCAGCAGTTTATCTGTAGCGGCGAACGCGGGGTTTGAGCAGTTCTTC. Protein product: CASSLSVAANAGFEQFF.

V usage is TRBV19 and J usage is TRBJ1-1, with no clear D. The CDR3 runs to 14 residues. The germline V and J ends were trimmed by 2 bases and 2 bases, with 9 bases remaining between them. The germline V gene has CDR1 LNHDA and CDR2 SQIVND (reference sequence). The CDR3 DNA follows: TGTGCCAGTAGTATAACAGACCTAAACACTGAAGCTTTCTTT. Translating gives CASSITDLNTEAFF.

V usage is TRBV6-5 and J usage is TRBJ1-1; 7 bases match TRBD1. Germline lookup yields CDR1 MNHEY and CDR2 SVGAGI. The CDR3 consists of 12 residues. V shed 7 bases and J 5 bases; nucleotides not matched to a gene: 4. The CDR3 coding sequence is TGTGCCAGCACTAACAGGGGTACTGAAGCTTTCTTT. Translating it yields CASTNRGTEAFF.

The chain uses TRBV19 and TRBJ2-3; D perhaps matches TRBD1 (5 bases). The CDR3 is 16 amino acids. CDR1 is LNHDA and CDR2 is SQIVND in the germline V gene (reference sequence). Trimming shortened V by 3 bases and J by 2 bases, and 15 bases separated the two germline ends. The CDR3 is CASSIPWGTSTDTQYF. For the CDR3, the DNA is TGTGCCAGTAGTATTCCTTGGGGCACTTCCACAGATACGCAGTATTTT.

The V and J genes are TRBV6-5 and TRBJ2-7; 11 bases agree with TRBD2. The CDR3 is 15 residues long. The trim removed 6 bases at V and 6 bases at J, leaving 10 bases unmatched. The V gene's germline CDR1 is MNHEY and CDR2 SVGAGI. CDR3 sequence reads: CASSSNRLAGIEQYF. The CDR3 DNA follows: TGTGCCAGCAGCTCTAATCGACTAGCGGGGATCGAGCAGTACTTC.

The V and J genes are TRBV5-6 and TRBJ2-7; TRBD2 agrees at 8 bases. Germline V gene lookup returns CDR1 SGHDT and CDR2 YYEEEE. V lost 0 bases, J lost 4 bases, and 6 bases stayed unmatched. The CDR3 has 15 amino acids. The CDR3 sequence is CASSLVGRGDYEQYF. The CDR3 DNA reads as TGTGCCAGCAGCTTGGTTGGGCGGGGGGATTACGAGCAGTACTTC. Drawing the rest from reference TRBV5-6 and TRBJ2-7, the complete variable domain is DAGVTQSPTHLIKTRGQQVTLRCSPKSGHDTVSWYQQALGQGPQFIFQYYEEEERQRGNFPDRFSGHQFPNYSSELNVNALLLGDSALYLCASSLVGRGDYEQYFGPGTRLTVT.

V usage is TRBV27 and J usage is TRBJ1-2; D is ambiguous. V lost 4 bases and J 2 bases, leaving 14 bases between the germline ends. The CDR3 loop spans 15 amino acids. Per germline, CDR1 MNHEY and CDR2 SMNVEV (reference sequence). The CDR3 region is CASSSLGGNNYGYTF. The CDR3 DNA is TGTGCCAGCAGTTCCCTGGGAGGGAACAACTATGGCTACACCTTC.

This rearrangement joins TRBV23-1 to TRBJ2-2; a possible D gene is TRBD2 (5 bases). TRBV23-1 is treated as an ORF (open reading frame) with a function not yet certain. The V gene lost 1 base and the J gene lost 4 bases, with 13 bases spanning the gap. This CDR3 is 16 amino acids long. CDR3 sequence reads: CASSQWATSCTGELFF. CDR3 coding DNA: TGCGCCAGCAGTCAATGGGCTACTAGTTGCACCGGGGAGCTGTTTTTT.

This chain joins TRBV2 and TRBJ1-3; D gene ambiguous. Trimming stripped 8 bases from V and 4 bases from J, with 24 bases between. This CDR3 has 17 residues. Germline CDR1 is SNHLY and CDR2 is FYNNEI. The CDR3 here is CASRAYSWKADGNTIYF. As DNA, the CDR3 is TGTGCCAGCCGGGCGTACTCTTGGAAAGCGGACGGAAACACCATATATTTT.

The V call is TRBV7-9, the J call TRBJ1-1; 11 positions match TRBD1. V lost 4 bases, J lost 2 bases, and 6 bases stayed unmatched. CDR3 length: 16 amino acids. CDR1 is SEHNR, CDR2 FQNEAQ, per germline (reference sequence). CDR3 amino acids: CASSSPRTGGNTEAFF. Here the CDR3 DNA reads TGTGCCAGCAGCTCGCCCCGGACAGGGGGCAACACTGAAGCTTTCTTT. Full variable domain (rest looked up from reference TRBV7-9 and TRBJ1-1): DTGVSQNPRHKITKRGQNVTFRCDPISEHNRLYWYRQTLGQGPEFLTYFQNEAQLEKSRLLSDRFSAERPKGSFSTLEIQRTEQGDSAMYLCASSSPRTGGNTEAFFGQGTRLTVV.

This clone was seen just once. V usage is TRBV2 and J usage is TRBJ2-7; D might be TRBD2 (6 bases). Trimming took off 9 bases at V and 3 bases at J, with 24 bases between the two ends. The CDR3 runs to 16 residues. Germline lookup yields CDR1 SNHLY and CDR2 FYNNEI. CDR3 protein: CASQLNRDSRLYEQYF. DNA for the CDR3: TGTGCCAGTCAGTTAAACCGGGACTCCAGGCTCTACGAGCAGTACTTC.